The entry below describes one TCR beta chain. Researchers amplified the TCR beta CDR3 regions from RNA transcripts. The HTBI primer set served for first-round RT-PCR of the TCR CDR3. From the multiplex PCR reads, TCRdb called clonotypes with MiXCR, one entry per CDR3 protein. The sample lists 500,000 to 800,000 distinct CDR3 sequences, about 45% occurring once. This sample was taken from a study of T cells in Graves' hyperthyroidism and ophthalmopathy. The length of the CDR3 is 15 residues. Looked up from germline, CDR1 is MGHDK and CDR2 is SYGVNS. Deletions cut 6 bases from V and 8 bases from J, with 22 bases between.

The source is an adult man with Graves' disease, either hyperthyroidism or ophthalmopathy (not recorded which). The gene calls are TRBV25-1 and TRBJ1-2; no reliable D call. Sequencing input: peripheral blood or thyroid tissue (not recorded which). CDR3 residues: CASSEPALGDRGYTF. The CDR3 region has the DNA TGTGCCAGCAGCGAACCCGCTTTGGGAGATCGGGGCTACACCTTC.